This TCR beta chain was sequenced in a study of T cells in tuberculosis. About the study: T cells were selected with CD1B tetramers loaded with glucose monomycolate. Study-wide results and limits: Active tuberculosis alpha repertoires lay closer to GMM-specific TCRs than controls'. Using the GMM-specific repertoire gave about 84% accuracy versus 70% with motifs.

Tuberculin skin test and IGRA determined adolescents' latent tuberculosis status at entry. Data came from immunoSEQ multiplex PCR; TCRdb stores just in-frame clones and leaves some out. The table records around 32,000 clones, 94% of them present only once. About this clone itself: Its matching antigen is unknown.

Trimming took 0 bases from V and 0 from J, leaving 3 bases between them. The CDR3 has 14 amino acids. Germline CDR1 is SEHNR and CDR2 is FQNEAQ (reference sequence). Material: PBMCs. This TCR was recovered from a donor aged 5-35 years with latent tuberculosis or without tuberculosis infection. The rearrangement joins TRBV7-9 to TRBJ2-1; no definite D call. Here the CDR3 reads CASSLAGSYNEQFF. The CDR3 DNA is TGTGCCAGCAGCTTAGCCGGCTCCTACAATGAGCAGTTCTTC.